This T cell receptor beta chain is from a study of cytomegalovirus exposure and HLA in healthy donors. Study-level background: In an early release, HLA-typed donors contributed approximately 80 million unique TCR sequences.

Points on this clone: Its antigen remains unidentified.

Primers for the PCR totalled 60 Vbeta and 13 Jbeta. Profiled with immunoSEQ multiplex PCR; TCRdb holds only in-frame clones, not every one. This table lists tens of thousands of clones. The V end was cut by 0 bases, the J end by 7 bases, with 16 bases between. The CDR3 has 16 amino acids. Per the germline V gene, CDR1 is SGHTA and CDR2 is FQGNSA. Findings and limits, study-wide: A classifier reportedly called cytomegalovirus status with high sensitivity and specificity. Later on, a genetic analysis was performed. It linked a missense variant in DCLRE1C with V- and J-gene trimming of TCR beta. Researchers counted 180 or so TCR beta chains as cytomegalovirus-associated.

V usage is TRBV7-2 and J usage is TRBJ2-1; D is perhaps TRBD1 (6 bases). Material: PBMCs. The clonotype was recovered from a human donor in good health. The CDR3 protein is CASSLARGSLGNEQFF. In nucleotides, the CDR3 is TGTGCCAGCAGCTTAGCAAGGGGGTCCTTGGGGAATGAGCAGTTCTTC.